This T cell receptor (beta chain) comes out of a study of cytomegalovirus exposure and HLA in healthy donors. V was clipped by 2 bases and J by 5 bases; unmatched bases: 7. This CDR3 comprises 16 residues. Per the germline V gene, CDR1 is MNHEY and CDR2 is SVGAGI. Use of 60 Vbeta and 13 Jbeta primers characterized the PCR. Sequenced by immunoSEQ multiplex PCR; TCRdb stores in-frame clones only, minus some. Among hundreds of thousands of clones listed, roughly 87% were seen once. This clone has only one observation. Antigen unknown. Notes on the study in general: Earlier analysis looked at TCR beta V segments, and most were productive about 87% or about 30% of the time.

V and J are TRBV6-5 and TRBJ2-1; 9 nucleotides agree with TRBD2. The TCR sequence derives from a man between 40 and 49 years old in good health and CMV-seropositive. Source material: PBMCs. CDR3 sequence (DNA): TGTGCCAGCAGTTACCTAAAGACTAGCGGAGACAATGAGCAGTTCTTC. Amino acids: CASSYLKTSGDNEQFF.